This T cell receptor beta chain is from a study of T cell changes during pregnancy in multiple sclerosis. The CDR3 consists of 15 residues. The V gene end was trimmed by 7 bases and the J gene end by 2 bases; junction bases not matched to a gene: 10. The germline V gene encodes CDR1 SGHTA and CDR2 FQGNSA. Profiled with immunoSEQ multiplex PCR; TCRdb holds only in-frame clones, not every one. The sample holds some 63,000 clones, 91% seen once. The clonotype was recovered from a female donor with multiple sclerosis, enrolled in a pregnancy study. This chain links TRBV7-2 with TRBJ1-2; 7 positions agree with TRBD1. The sample here was peripheral blood, taken before pregnancy. The CDR3, as DNA: TGTGCCAGCACCCCGGGACAGACCTTAAACTATGGCTACACCTTC. It encodes CASTPGQTLNYGYTF.